This T cell receptor beta chain appears in the sequencing data of a study of blood T cell repertoires in COVID-19. The CDR3 is made up of 16 amino acids. The V and J ends lost 2 bases and 1 base respectively, with 11 bases between them. The germline V gene has CDR1 MNHNS and CDR2 SASEGT. In the original workflow: Nucleated cell counts were estimated from reference gene primer amplification. Sequencing was performed with immunoSEQ multiplex PCR; in TCRdb, only in-frame clones are kept and a portion is missing. From that table come the V and J calls and clone size; the DNA was used to work out D and trimming. The sample carries 100,000 to 150,000 clones, 60% to 75% recorded once.

Specimen: peripheral blood. The chain employs TRBV6-1 and TRBJ2-2; D is perhaps TRBD1 (5 bases). The TCR was taken from a woman aged 70 to 79 with acute or convalescent COVID-19. The CDR3 here is CASSEHLGQNTGELFF. The CDR3 bases are TGTGCCAGCAGTGAACACCTTGGACAGAACACCGGGGAGCTGTTTTTT.